These 29 T cell receptor beta chains were all obtained from the same sample, sequenced in a study of cytomegalovirus exposure and HLA in healthy donors. The PCR was carried out with 60 Vbeta primers and 13 Jbeta primers. Sequencing was performed with immunoSEQ multiplex PCR; in TCRdb, only in-frame clones are kept and a portion is missing. The table records fewer than 200,000 clones, 60% to 80% of them present only once. Sequencing was done on a sample of PBMCs. These receptors were collected from a woman aged 45-59 years in good health and CMV-seropositive.

This clone showed up just a few times. The rearrangement uses TRBV19 and TRBJ2-2, with a possible D match to TRBD2 (5 bases). Germline lookup yields CDR1 LNHDA and CDR2 SQIVND (reference sequence). V was cut by 5 bases and J by 5 bases, with 9 bases left in between. This CDR3 has 13 residues. CDR3 DNA sequence: TGTGCCAGTAGTGACCGGGGTACCGGGGAGCTGTTTTTT. Encoded protein: CASSDRGTGELFF. Together with reference TRBV19 and TRBJ2-2, the CDR3 gives the full variable domain: DGGITQSPKYLFRKEGQNVTLSCEQNLNHDAMYWYRQDPGQGLRLIYYSQIVNDFQKGDIAEGYSVSREKKESFPLTVTSAQKNPTAFYLCASSDRGTGELFFGEGSRLTVL.

The rearrangement joins TRBV6-1 to TRBJ2-1, with 9 positions matching TRBD2. The V and J ends lost 8 bases and 4 bases, in that order; junction bases with no gene match: 6. CDR3 length: 14 amino acids. The germline V gene has CDR1 MNHNS and CDR2 SASEGT. As DNA, the CDR3 is TGTGCCAGCCTCCGGAGCGGGGGGTACAATGAGCAGTTCTTC. It codes for CASLRSGGYNEQFF.

This clone was detected once. The chain combines TRBV30 with TRBJ2-3; TRBD2 matches at 7 bases. V lost 0 bases to trimming and J lost 0 bases; unmatched junction nucleotides: 0. The CDR3 is 14 amino acids. The germline V gene encodes CDR1 GTSNPN and CDR2 SVGIG (reference sequence). The CDR3 nucleotides are TGTGCCTGGAGTGTGGGGGGGAGCACAGATACGCAGTATTTT. Amino acid sequence: CAWSVGGSTDTQYF.

This clone was observed once. The genes are TRBV4-1 and TRBJ1-1; the D gene is possibly TRBD1 (6 bases). CDR3 length: 15 residues. Looked up from germline, CDR1 is MGHRA and CDR2 is YSYEKL. Trimming removed 1 base from V and 0 bases from J, with 9 bases in between. The CDR3 spells CASSQATGMNTEAFF. The CDR3 nucleotides are TGCGCCAGCAGCCAAGCTACAGGGATGAACACTGAAGCTTTCTTT.

This clone was detected only a few times. The CDR3 here is CASSLDVGNEQFF. For the CDR3, the DNA is TGTGCCAGCAGCTTAGATGTCGGGAATGAGCAGTTCTTC. J is TRBJ2-1 and V is TRBV11-3, with D hard to call. CDR3 length equals 13 residues. V dropped 0 bases and J dropped 7 bases, with 7 bases sitting between them. Germline V gene sequence: CDR1 SGHNT, CDR2 YENEEA.

The chain couples TRBV5-6 to TRBJ1-5; 8 bases agree with TRBD1. This CDR3 comprises 14 residues. Germline CDR1 reads SGHDT; CDR2 reads YYEEEE. J was trimmed by 2 bases and V by 4 bases; bases with no gene match: 2. The CDR3, as DNA: TGTGCCAGCAGCAAGGACAGGGGCAATCAGCCCCAGCATTTT. Its protein is CASSKDRGNQPQHF.

This clone was observed a handful of times. This chain connects TRBV5-4 to TRBJ1-5; TRBD1 agrees at 7 bases. With V trimmed by 2 bases and J by 3 bases, 2 bases remained unmatched. The CDR3 loop spans 14 amino acids. In germline, CDR1 is SGHNT, CDR2 YYREEE (reference sequence). In nucleotides, the CDR3 is TGTGCCAGCAGCTTACAGGGGTCCAATCAGCCCCAGCATTTT. It encodes CASSLQGSNQPQHF. Full variable domain (missing parts from reference TRBV5-4 and TRBJ1-5): ETGVTQSPTHLIKTRGQQVTLRCSSQSGHNTVSWYQQALGQGPQFIFQYYREEENGRGNFPPRFSGLQFPNYSSELNVNALELDDSALYLCASSLQGSNQPQHFGDGTRLSIL.

This clone was counted only a few times. The gene calls are TRBV28 and TRBJ1-5, with D uncertain. Germline loops: CDR1 MDHEN, CDR2 SYDVKM. This CDR3 region has 12 residues. V was trimmed by 6 bases and J by 4 bases, leaving 7 bases between them. Here the CDR3 DNA reads TGTGCCAGCAGGAGTTCTAATCAGCCCCAGCATTTT. Residues: CASRSSNQPQHF.

The rearrangement links TRBV19 to TRBJ1-2; D gene unclear. The V gene lost 6 bases and the J gene lost 0 bases, with 14 bases spanning the gap. Germline V gene data show CDR1 as LNHDA and CDR2 as SQIVND (reference sequence). The CDR3 sequence is 15 residues long. The CDR3 reads CASRRYTTSNYGYTF. CDR3 DNA sequence: TGTGCCAGTAGGAGGTACACGACCTCTAACTATGGCTACACCTTC.

The genes are TRBV7-9 and TRBJ1-4, with D possibly being TRBD1 (6 bases). V lost 1 base and J 7 bases, leaving 13 bases between the germline ends. CDR3 size: 15 residues. Germline V CDR1 and CDR2: SEHNR, FQNEAQ (reference sequence). The CDR3 coding sequence is TGTGCCAGCAGCTTAGGGGGGCAGGGTGGTGAAAAACTGTTTTTT. As protein: CASSLGGQGGEKLFF. The full variable domain, rest sourced from reference TRBV7-9 and TRBJ1-4, is DTGVSQNPRHKITKRGQNVTFRCDPISEHNRLYWYRQTLGQGPEFLTYFQNEAQLEKSRLLSDRFSAERPKGSFSTLEIQRTEQGDSAMYLCASSLGGQGGEKLFFGSGTQLSVL.

The CDR3 reads CASSVQGLPYEQYF. The CDR3 DNA reads as TGTGCCAGCAGCGTTCAGGGTTTACCCTACGAGCAGTACTTC. V usage is TRBV9 and J usage is TRBJ2-7, with D maybe TRBD1 (5 bases). Germline CDR1 SGDLS, CDR2 YYNGEE. This CDR3 region has 14 residues. Trimming took off 2 bases at V and 2 bases at J, with 11 bases between the two ends. Combining the CDR3 with reference TRBV9 and TRBJ2-7 gives the whole variable domain DSGVTQTPKHLITATGQRVTLRCSPRSGDLSVYWYQQSLDQGLQFLIQYYNGEERAKGNILERFSAQQFPDLHSELNLSSLELGDSALYFCASSVQGLPYEQYFGPGTRLTVT.

This clone was counted a few times. This chain links TRBV6-1 with TRBJ2-1; D unclear. The germline V and J ends were trimmed by 0 bases and 2 bases, with 17 bases remaining between them. CDR1 MNHNS and CDR2 SASEGT come from the germline V gene. The CDR3 length is 18 residues. The CDR3 here is CASSEAVVIGLAYNEQFF. The CDR3 DNA reads as TGTGCCAGCAGTGAAGCTGTCGTGATTGGGCTGGCCTACAATGAGCAGTTCTTC.

The chain uses TRBV7-9 and TRBJ1-1, with TRBD1 as a possible D gene (6 bases). Trimming left V 5 bases short and J 4 bases short, with 8 bases between. The V gene's germline CDR1 is SEHNR and CDR2 FQNEAQ (reference sequence). The CDR3 extends over 12 amino acids. The CDR3 loop reads CASSPRGTEAFF. The CDR3 nucleotides are TGTGCCAGCAGCCCCAGGGGCACTGAAGCTTTCTTT.

The chain joins TRBV29-1 to TRBJ1-1; D may be TRBD1 (6 bases). Trimming pared 6 bases from V and 4 bases from J, leaving 21 bases between. Germline V gene sequence: CDR1 SQVTM, CDR2 ANQGSEA. This CDR3 region has 15 residues. Written as DNA, the CDR3 is TGCAGCGTAGACGACAGACTCAGGGGTAGCACTGAAGCTTTCTTT. It encodes CSVDDRLRGSTEAFF.

The CDR3 loop reads CASSLLAGSPYEQYF. The DNA for the CDR3 is TGTGCCAGCAGCCTACTAGCGGGAAGCCCCTACGAGCAGTACTTC. The chain is built from TRBV7-2 and TRBJ2-7; 10 nucleotides line up with TRBD2. The V and J ends lost 5 bases and 2 bases, in that order; junction bases with no gene match: 6. The CDR3 length is 15 residues. CDR1 and CDR2 (germline): SGHTA, FQGNSA.

J is TRBJ2-5 and V is TRBV5-4, with 8 positions matching TRBD1. Gene TRBJ2-7 matches the end of the DNA better, so the J call may be wrong. The CDR3 contains 17 residues. Germline V gives CDR1 SGHNT, CDR2 YYREEE (reference sequence). The chain's CDR3 is CASSPGPMDRAGYEQYF. The CDR3 DNA reads as TGTGCCAGCAGTCCAGGACCAATGGACAGGGCGGGGTACGAGCAGTACTTC.

The DNA for the CDR3 is TGTGCCAGCAGCCAATTGGGGGGAATGAACACTGAAGCTTTCTTT. Its translation is CASSQLGGMNTEAFF. The chain employs TRBV14 and TRBJ1-1; D is possibly TRBD1 (5 bases). CDR3 length: 15 amino acids. In germline, CDR1 is SGHDN, CDR2 FVKESK. Trimming took off 2 bases at V and 0 bases at J, with 10 bases between the two ends.

J is TRBJ1-4 and V is TRBV7-8; 9 nucleotides align to TRBD1. The V gene's germline CDR1 is SGHVS and CDR2 FQNEAQ. J was trimmed by 5 bases and V by 1 base; bases with no gene match: 5. The CDR3 has 16 residues. CDR3 in amino acids: CASSLVEGQGNEKLFF. The CDR3 nucleotides read TGTGCCAGCAGCTTAGTGGAGGGACAGGGAAATGAAAAACTGTTTTTT. The variable domain in full, with the rest retrieved from reference TRBV7-8 and TRBJ1-4, is GAGVSQSPRYKVAKRGQDVALRCDPISGHVSLFWYQQALGQGPEFLTYFQNEAQLDKSGLPSDRFFAERPEGSVSTLKIQRTQQEDSAVYLCASSLVEGQGNEKLFFGSGTQLSVL.

For the CDR3, the DNA is TGTGCCAGCAGTGAAGGGGGGACTACCTACGAGCAGTACTTC. Translated, it gives CASSEGGTTYEQYF. The chain links TRBV2 to TRBJ2-7; TRBD2 matches at 7 bases. Germline V gene lookup returns CDR1 SNHLY and CDR2 FYNNEI. This CDR3 is built from 14 residues. V lost 1 base, J lost 2 bases, and 2 bases stayed unmatched.

The chain uses TRBV5-1 and TRBJ2-5; 11 bases map to TRBD2. Germline lookup yields CDR1 SGHRS and CDR2 YFSETQ. Trimming cost V 2 bases and J 2 bases; bases outside gene matches: 2. The CDR3 has 15 amino acids. CDR3 loop: CASSFASGGQETQYF. CDR3 coding DNA: TGCGCCAGCAGCTTCGCTAGCGGGGGGCAAGAGACCCAGTACTTC.

V is TRBV10-1 and J is TRBJ2-1; D is unclear. Trimming took off 0 bases at V and 8 bases at J, with 5 bases between the two ends. This CDR3 has 12 amino acids. Germline-derived CDR1 and CDR2 are WNHNN and SYGVQD (reference sequence). CDR3 in amino acids: CASSESGDEQFF. The CDR3 DNA sequence: TGCGCCAGCAGTGAGTCCGGAGATGAGCAGTTCTTC.

As to this clone: Because the CDR3's place on the DNA is in doubt, the DNA is left out and the CDR3 is given as listed by TCRdb. The chain recombines TRBV21-1 with TRBJ2-7; TRBD1 was called by the table and not checked on the DNA. TRBV21-1 is given as a pseudogene. The CDR3 has 14 amino acids, counting both end residues. The CDR3 here is CASSFGQGSYEQYF.

V gene TRBV10-3 combines with J gene TRBJ1-1, with D uncertain. From germline, CDR1 is ENHRY and CDR2 SYGVKD. V shed 3 bases and J shed 2 bases, with 16 bases lying between them. This CDR3 contains 16 residues. Written as DNA, the CDR3 is TGTGCCATCAGTGATCCCCGGGGTCCTTCAAACACTGAAGCTTTCTTT. It translates to CAISDPRGPSNTEAFF.

The chain is built from TRBV5-1 and TRBJ2-5; D is perhaps TRBD1 (6 bases). V was clipped by 0 bases and J by 6 bases, with 12 bases between them. Germline loops: CDR1 SGHRS, CDR2 YFSETQ. The length of the CDR3 is 14 residues. The CDR3 sequence: CASSLGSGVKTQYF. CDR3 DNA: TGCGCCAGCAGCTTGGGTTCAGGGGTGAAGACCCAGTACTTC.

The chain combines TRBV19 with TRBJ2-1, with 7 bases aligning to TRBD2. This CDR3 comprises 14 residues. V lost 3 bases to trimming and J lost 7 bases; unmatched junction nucleotides: 6. CDR1 LNHDA and CDR2 SQIVND come from the germline V gene (reference sequence). CDR3 sequence: CASSMAGAGNEQFF. The CDR3 coding sequence is TGTGCCAGTAGTATGGCGGGAGCGGGAAATGAGCAGTTCTTC. Full variable domain (rest looked up from reference TRBV19 and TRBJ2-1): DGGITQSPKYLFRKEGQNVTLSCEQNLNHDAMYWYRQDPGQGLRLIYYSQIVNDFQKGDIAEGYSVSREKKESFPLTVTSAQKNPTAFYLCASSMAGAGNEQFFGPGTRLTVL.

The chain combines TRBV5-1 with TRBJ1-5; D unclear. Germline V gene data show CDR1 as SGHRS and CDR2 as YFSETQ. Between the trimmed V and J ends, which lost 5 bases and 0 bases, there was a span of 9 bases. The CDR3 runs to 14 residues. In DNA, the CDR3 is TGCGCCAGCAGAAGAGATTATAGCAATCAGCCCCAGCATTTT. It specifies CASRRDYSNQPQHF.

J is TRBJ2-2 and V is TRBV6-5; the D is unclear. Germline CDR1 and CDR2: MNHEY and SVGAGI. Trimming took 4 bases from V and 8 from J, leaving 11 bases between them. CDR3 length: 13 amino acids. The CDR3 region is CASSSHQAGELFF. The CDR3 bases are TGTGCCAGCAGTTCCCACCAGGCTGGGGAGCTGTTTTTT.

The rearrangement uses TRBV5-1 and TRBJ1-2; 11 nucleotides line up with TRBD1. The trim removed 1 base at V and 7 bases at J, leaving 6 bases unmatched. The CDR3 extends over 15 amino acids. Per germline, CDR1 SGHRS and CDR2 YFSETQ. The CDR3 nucleotides read TGCGCCAGCAGCTTGAGTTGGGGGACAGGGGGTGGCTACACCTTC. Translated, it gives CASSLSWGTGGGYTF.

The chain employs TRBV7-2 and TRBJ2-1; a possible D gene is TRBD2 (6 bases). V gave up 1 base and J gave up 4 bases, with 11 bases separating them. The length of the CDR3 is 15 residues. Germline V gene sequence: CDR1 SGHTA, CDR2 FQGNSA. The CDR3 is CASSLVGSGYNEQFF. The CDR3 DNA reads TGTGCCAGCAGCTTAGTCGGGAGTGGATACAATGAGCAGTTCTTC.